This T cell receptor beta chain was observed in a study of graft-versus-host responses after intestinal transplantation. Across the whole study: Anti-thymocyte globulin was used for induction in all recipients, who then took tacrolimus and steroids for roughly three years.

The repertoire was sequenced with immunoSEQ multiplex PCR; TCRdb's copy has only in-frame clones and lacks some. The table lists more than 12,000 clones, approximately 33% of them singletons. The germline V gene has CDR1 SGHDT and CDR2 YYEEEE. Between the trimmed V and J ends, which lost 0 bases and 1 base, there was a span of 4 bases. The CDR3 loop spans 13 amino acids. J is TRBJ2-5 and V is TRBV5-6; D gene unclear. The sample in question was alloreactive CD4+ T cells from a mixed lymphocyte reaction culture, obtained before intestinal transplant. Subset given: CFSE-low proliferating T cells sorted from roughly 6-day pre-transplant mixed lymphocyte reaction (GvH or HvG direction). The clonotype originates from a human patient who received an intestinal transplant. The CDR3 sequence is CASSLDTQETQYF. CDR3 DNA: TGTGCCAGCAGCTTGGACACCCAAGAGACCCAGTACTTC.